This T cell receptor (beta chain) was sequenced in a study of blood T cells in healthy people across ages. Per germline, CDR1 SQVTM and CDR2 ANQGSEA. This CDR3 region has 14 residues. The trim removed 6 bases at V and 3 bases at J, leaving 9 bases unmatched. This clonotype has ten or more counts. PCR was performed a second time for about 7 to 12 cycles using a sample-barcoded 5' primer and a J-beta primer mix. Using its own MiXCR run on the 5' RACE reads, TCRdb lists one record per CDR3 protein. The sample records over 600,000 distinct CDR3 sequences, roughly 20% being singletons. The chain links TRBV29-1 to TRBJ2-5; 8 bases are a match to TRBD1. This TCR was sampled from a man aged 70-80 years in good health. Input material: blood. CDR3 sequence: CSVDRPGQEETQYF. CDR3 DNA: TGCAGCGTCGATCGCCCGGGACAGGAAGAGACCCAGTACTTC.